These T cell receptor beta chains were read from a single sample in a study of metastatic and nonmetastatic thyroid tumors. TCRdb re-called clones via MiXCR from the PCR reads. The sample contains about 25,000 clones, under 25% of which appear only once. Material: blood. Every receptor here comes from a male donor with papillary thyroid cancer or a benign thyroid nodule (not recorded which). Some clones in this sample may be carry-over from other donors' samples. The CDR3 runs from the conserved cysteine through the conserved F or W. Fields, in order: V gene, clone size, J gene, D gene, CDR3 DNA, CDR3 protein. D genes are given only for firm matches. Expanded clones get a size class; other rows say once, few or many, or leave the size out.

V gene: TRBV27; clone size: NA; J gene: TRBJ2-7; D gene: TRBD2; CDR3 DNA: TGTGCCAGCAGTTCCCCCCAGACTAGCGGGAGTTACGAGCAGTACTTC; CDR3 protein: CASSSPQTSGSYEQYF
V gene: TRBV3-1; clone size: NA; J gene: TRBJ1-2; D gene: TRBD1; CDR3 DNA: TGTTCCAGCAGCCAAGGGACAGGGAACTATGGCTACACCTTC; CDR3 protein: CSSSQGTGNYGYTF
V gene: TRBV20-1; clone size: many; J gene: TRBJ1-2; D gene: TRBD1; CDR3 DNA: TGCAGTGCTAGCCCCGGGACAGGGACTTATGGCTACACCTTC; CDR3 protein: CSASPGTGTYGYTF
V gene: TRBV6-2/TRBV6-3; clone size: few; J gene: TRBJ1-1; D gene: NA; CDR3 DNA: TGTGCCAGCAGTTACCCAGGGTACACTGAAGCTTTCTTT; CDR3 protein: CASSYPGYTEAFF
V gene: TRBV7-6; clone size: NA; J gene: TRBJ2-2; D gene: NA; CDR3 DNA: TGTGCCAGCAGCTCAACAACAGGGACCGGGGAGCTGTTTTTT; CDR3 protein: CASSSTTGTGELFF
V gene: TRBV6-1; clone size: many; J gene: TRBJ2-7; D gene: NA; CDR3 DNA: TGTGCCAGCAGTTTGGGACCGGTCGGGTCAGACGAGCAGTACTTC; CDR3 protein: CASSLGPVGSDEQYF
V gene: TRBV7-8; clone size: NA; J gene: TRBJ1-2; D gene: NA; CDR3 DNA: TGTGCCAGCAGCTTAGGGGTAGCGGAGGAGTCTTATGGCTACACCTTC; CDR3 protein: CASSLGVAEESYGYTF
V gene: TRBV5-1; clone size: NA; J gene: TRBJ2-7; D gene: TRBD2; CDR3 DNA: TGCGCCAGCACAGAGGGACTAGCGGGATCCGAGCAGTACTTC; CDR3 protein: CASTEGLAGSEQYF
V gene: TRBV18; clone size: many; J gene: TRBJ2-5; D gene: NA; CDR3 DNA: TGTGCCAGCTCAATCAGACAACAAGAGACCCAGTACTTC; CDR3 protein: CASSIRQQETQYF
V gene: TRBV13; clone size: many; J gene: TRBJ2-1; D gene: NA; CDR3 DNA: TGTGCCAGCAGCCTAACCCGCTCGGGCGTTAGGGAGAATGAGCAGTTCTTC; CDR3 protein: CASSLTRSGVRENEQFF
V gene: TRBV6-5; clone size: many; J gene: TRBJ1-4; D gene: NA; CDR3 DNA: TGTGCCAGCAGTTACTCGGGGGGGGATGAAAAACTGTTTTTT; CDR3 protein: CASSYSGGDEKLFF
V gene: TRBV9; clone size: many; J gene: TRBJ1-1; D gene: NA; CDR3 DNA: TGTGCCAGCAGCGTAAGTGGGGGGAACACTGAAGCTTTCTTT; CDR3 protein: CASSVSGGNTEAFF
V gene: TRBV9; clone size: NA; J gene: TRBJ2-5; D gene: NA; CDR3 DNA: TGTGCCAGCAGCGAGGCACCACTAGTCCCCCAAGAGACCCAGTACTTC; CDR3 protein: CASSEAPLVPQETQYF
V gene: TRBV6-2/TRBV6-3; clone size: few; J gene: TRBJ2-7; D gene: TRBD1; CDR3 DNA: TGTGCAAGAAGTTACACGCAGACAGGGGGGTACGAGCAGTACTTC; CDR3 protein: CARSYTQTGGYEQYF